This TCR beta chain was captured in a study of Ad26.COV2.S vaccination and SARS-CoV-2 variants (dated by TCRdb to the early 2020s). About the full investigation: Vaccine-arm donors were drawn from COV1001, a multicentre, randomized, double-blind, placebo-controlled phase I-IIa trial of Ad26.COV2.S in healthy adults. The TCR-sequenced set comprised about 32 samples: some 20 Ad26.COV2.S vaccine recipients, 5 placebo recipients and 8 SARS-CoV-2 convalescent individuals. Trial participants were randomized into five groups of five: low-dose or high-dose Ad26.COV2.S given once or twice, or placebo on both occasions. TCRbeta repertoire sequencing was used to assess the specificity and breadth of SARS-CoV-2-reactive T cell receptors after Ad26.COV2.S vaccination. Investigators remained blinded to trial group allocation during experiments and outcome assessment. Ad26.COV2.S was given intramuscularly at 5x10^10 or 1x10^11 viral particles, as a single shot or as two shots 56 days apart. The paper as a whole reports these results and caveats: The authors noted that total T cell responses may have been underestimated by the TCR breadth and depth analyses. The study was not powered for comparison of responses between vaccine doses or regimens. Compared with placebo recipients, Ad26.COV2.S recipients showed higher spike-specific TCR breadth (P = 0.0014). Vaccine and placebo recipients had similar non-spike TCR breadth, a finding consistent with the vaccine containing only spike. Substantial breadth of spike-specific CD8+ and CD4+ T cell responses was reported after vaccination.

TCRbeta CDR3 regions were sequenced with the immunoSEQ Assay. After extraction, genomic DNA underwent amplification by bias-controlled multiplex PCR, followed by high-throughput sequencing. In the paper's pipeline: To quantify the absolute abundance of every unique TCRbeta CDR3 region, sequences were collapsed and filtered. T cell fraction was estimated by normalization of TCRbeta template counts to usable DNA, with usable DNA being measured through amplification of reference genes present in all nucleated cells. Repertoire TCRs were annotated as SARS-CoV-2-specific by exact matching of V gene, CDR3 amino acid sequence and J gene to a known reactive TCR set. The reference SARS-CoV-2 TCR set was derived from MIRA and filtered for enrichment in COVID-19-positive ImmuneCODE repertoires, a step that removed public or cross-reactive TCRs. Based on the MIRA antigens, annotated TCRs were further analysed at the level of specific ORF or position within ORF. Depth was the summed frequency of annotated unique rearrangements, while breadth was defined as annotated unique rearrangements over total unique productive rearrangements. Two-sided Wilcoxon rank-sum tests were applied when comparing TCR breadth between groups. The source is immuneACCESS, and TCRdb retained only in-frame sequences with V and J called. Part of the clones is not carried over; for the studies checked, unresolved V genes explain less than half of this, and the remainder is unexplained. Clone size and the V and J calls come from that table; the DNA yielded D and trimming. For this sample the table gives about 350,000 clones, of which less than 90% were detected only once. Around 6.4% of the sample is held by the ten biggest clonotypes.

In regard to this clone: The target of this receptor is not known. Base qualities are not at hand, and no much larger clone is one base apart.

Read against the paper, the sample's treatment or condition label means: about 20 received Ad26.COV2.S at low or high dose, single or two shots; 5 received placebo; per-sample allocation not given. Repertoires of vaccine and placebo recipients were sequenced from samples collected on day 63 after the first injection. Cohort 1b enrolled 25 adults aged 18-55 years at a single site in Boston, USA, between 29 July and 7 August 2020. As a vaccine, Ad26.COV2.S was a replication-incompetent adenovirus type 26 vector that expressed a prefusion-stabilized SARS-CoV-2 spike protein derived from the original Wuhan strain. CDR1 and CDR2 (SNHLY, FYNNEI) derive from the germline V gene. The junction shows trimming of 8 bases on V and 9 bases on J, and the gene matches do not reach 17 bases of it. The CDR3 runs 17 residues from the cysteine to the phenylalanine. Only the CDR3 portion is preserved as DNA: 51 bases, with reading frame beginning at the first base.

The input for sequencing was peripheral blood, taken in a trial of Ad26.COV2.S vaccine versus placebo. The V and J genes are TRBV2 and TRBJ1-6; 9 bases in between match TRBD1. The source is a person aged 18-65 years who received the Ad26.COV2.S COVID-19 vaccine or a placebo. DNA sequence: TGTGCCAGCTCCCGGGACAGGGTCGGTAGTACTGGTTCACCCCTCCACTTT. It is translated as CASSRDRVGSTGSPLHF.